This T cell receptor beta chain was identified during a study of CD8+CD57+ T cells in acquired aplastic anemia. Study context: Yields of DNA that came from sorted CD4+ and CD8+ cells averaged roughly 3.2 ug.

The CDR3 loop spans 14 amino acids. As for this clonotype: This sequence may be a read error, since a much larger clone differs from it by one base.

The study profiled TCR beta VDJ and CDR3 using genomic DNA as template. TCRdb reanalysed the reads using MiXCR and keeps one entry per CDR3 protein. Counted here are some 240,000 distinct CDR3 sequences, almost 35% occurring once; the ten biggest clones make up 1.1%. The specimen sequenced was sorted CD4+, CD8+, or CD8+CD57+ T cells (not recorded which) from PBMCs. This sequence joins TRBV12-3 or TRBV12-4 and TRBJ1-3; D call uncertain. The TCR comes from a human donor in good health, serving as a control. This chain's CDR3 is CPSSGERSGNTIYF. The CDR3 nucleotides read TGTCCCAGCAGTGGCGAGCGCTCTGGAAACACCATATATTTT.